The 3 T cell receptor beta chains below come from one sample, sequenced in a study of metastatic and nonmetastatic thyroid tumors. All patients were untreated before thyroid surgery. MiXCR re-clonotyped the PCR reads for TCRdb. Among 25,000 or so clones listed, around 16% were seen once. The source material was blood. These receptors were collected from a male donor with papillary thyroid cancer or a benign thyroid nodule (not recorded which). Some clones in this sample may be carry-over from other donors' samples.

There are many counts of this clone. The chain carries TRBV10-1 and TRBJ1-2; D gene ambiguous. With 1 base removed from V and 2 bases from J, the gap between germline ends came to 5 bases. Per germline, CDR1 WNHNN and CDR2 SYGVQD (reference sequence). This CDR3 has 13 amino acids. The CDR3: CASSEWQNYGYTF. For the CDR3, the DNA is TGCGCCAGCAGTGAGTGGCAAAACTATGGCTACACCTTC.

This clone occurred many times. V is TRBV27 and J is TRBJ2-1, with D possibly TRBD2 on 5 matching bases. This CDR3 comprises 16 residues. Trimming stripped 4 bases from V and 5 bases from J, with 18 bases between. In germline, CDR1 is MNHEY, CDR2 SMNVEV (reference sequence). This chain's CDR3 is CASSSSGRGTNNEQFF. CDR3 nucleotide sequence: TGTGCCAGCAGTTCCTCGGGGAGAGGAACTAACAATGAGCAGTTCTTC.

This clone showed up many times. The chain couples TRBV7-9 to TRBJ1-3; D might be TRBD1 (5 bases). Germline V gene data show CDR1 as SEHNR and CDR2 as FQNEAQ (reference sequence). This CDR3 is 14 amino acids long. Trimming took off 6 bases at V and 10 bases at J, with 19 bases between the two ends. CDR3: CASSYQGNGETIYF. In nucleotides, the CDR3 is TGTGCCAGCAGTTACCAGGGTAACGGGGAGACCATATATTTT.